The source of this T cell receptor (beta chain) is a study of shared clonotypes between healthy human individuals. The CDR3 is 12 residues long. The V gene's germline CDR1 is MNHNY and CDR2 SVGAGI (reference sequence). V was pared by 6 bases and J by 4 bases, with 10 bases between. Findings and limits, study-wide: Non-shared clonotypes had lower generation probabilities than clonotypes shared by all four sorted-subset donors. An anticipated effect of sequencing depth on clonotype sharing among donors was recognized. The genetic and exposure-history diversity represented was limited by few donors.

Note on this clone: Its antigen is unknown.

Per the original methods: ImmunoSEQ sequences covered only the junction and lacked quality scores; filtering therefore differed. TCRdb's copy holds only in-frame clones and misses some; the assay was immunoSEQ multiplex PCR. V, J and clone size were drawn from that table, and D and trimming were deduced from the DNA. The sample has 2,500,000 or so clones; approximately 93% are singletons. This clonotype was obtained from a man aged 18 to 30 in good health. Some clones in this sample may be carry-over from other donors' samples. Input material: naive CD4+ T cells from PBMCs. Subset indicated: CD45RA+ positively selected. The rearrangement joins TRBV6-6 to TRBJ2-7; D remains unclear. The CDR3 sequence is CASSATGYEQYF. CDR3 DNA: TGTGCCAGCAGCGCAACCGGGTACGAGCAGTACTTC.